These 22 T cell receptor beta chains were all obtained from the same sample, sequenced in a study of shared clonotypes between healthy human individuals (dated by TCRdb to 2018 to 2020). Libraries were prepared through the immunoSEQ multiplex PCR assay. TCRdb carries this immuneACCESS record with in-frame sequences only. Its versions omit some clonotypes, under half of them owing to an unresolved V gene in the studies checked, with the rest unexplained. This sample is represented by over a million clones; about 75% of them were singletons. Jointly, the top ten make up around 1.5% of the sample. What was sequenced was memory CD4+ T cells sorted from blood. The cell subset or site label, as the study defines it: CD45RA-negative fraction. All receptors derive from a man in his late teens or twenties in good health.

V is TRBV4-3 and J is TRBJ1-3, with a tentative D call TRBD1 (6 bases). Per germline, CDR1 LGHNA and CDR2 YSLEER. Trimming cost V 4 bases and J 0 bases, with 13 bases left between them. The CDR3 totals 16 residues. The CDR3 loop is CASSLGGGSSGNTIYF. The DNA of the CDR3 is TGCGCCAGCAGCCTCGGAGGGGGGAGCTCTGGAAACACCATATATTTT.

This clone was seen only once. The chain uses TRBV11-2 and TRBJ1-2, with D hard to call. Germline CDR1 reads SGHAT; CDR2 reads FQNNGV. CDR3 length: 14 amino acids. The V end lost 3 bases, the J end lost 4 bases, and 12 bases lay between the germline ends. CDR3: CASSLGGRIYGYTF. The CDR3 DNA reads TGTGCCAGCAGCTTGGGCGGACGGATCTATGGCTACACCTTC. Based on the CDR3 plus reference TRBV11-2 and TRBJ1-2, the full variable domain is EAGVAQSPRYKIIEKRQSVAFWCNPISGHATLYWYQQILGQGPKLLIQFQNNGVVDDSQLPKDRFSAERLKGVDSTLKIQPAKLEDSAVYLCASSLGGRIYGYTFGSGTRLTVV.

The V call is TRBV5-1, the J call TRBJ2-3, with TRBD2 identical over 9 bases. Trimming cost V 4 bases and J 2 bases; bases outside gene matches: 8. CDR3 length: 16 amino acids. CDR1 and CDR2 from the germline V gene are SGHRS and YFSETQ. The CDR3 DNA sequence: TGCGCCAGCAGCCCGGTTCTAGCGGGAAACACAGATACGCAGTATTTT. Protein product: CASSPVLAGNTDTQYF.

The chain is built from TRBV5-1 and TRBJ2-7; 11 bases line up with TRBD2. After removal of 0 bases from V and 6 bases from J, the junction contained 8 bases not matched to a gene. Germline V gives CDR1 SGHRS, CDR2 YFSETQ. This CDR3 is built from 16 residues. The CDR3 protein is CASSLVLAGGPSEQYF. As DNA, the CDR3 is TGCGCCAGCAGCTTGGTGTTAGCGGGAGGGCCGTCCGAGCAGTACTTC.

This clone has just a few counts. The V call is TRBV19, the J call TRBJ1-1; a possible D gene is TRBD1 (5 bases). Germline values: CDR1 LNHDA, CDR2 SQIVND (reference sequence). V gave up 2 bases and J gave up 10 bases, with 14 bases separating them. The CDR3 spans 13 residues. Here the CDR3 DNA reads TGTGCCAGTAGTATAACCAGGGAAGGTCGAGCTTTCTTT. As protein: CASSITREGRAFF.

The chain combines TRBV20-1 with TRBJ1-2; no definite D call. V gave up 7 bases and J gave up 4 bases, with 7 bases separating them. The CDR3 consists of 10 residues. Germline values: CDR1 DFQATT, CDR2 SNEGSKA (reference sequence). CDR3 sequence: CSVMAYGYTF. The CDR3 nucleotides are TGCAGTGTCATGGCCTATGGCTACACCTTC.

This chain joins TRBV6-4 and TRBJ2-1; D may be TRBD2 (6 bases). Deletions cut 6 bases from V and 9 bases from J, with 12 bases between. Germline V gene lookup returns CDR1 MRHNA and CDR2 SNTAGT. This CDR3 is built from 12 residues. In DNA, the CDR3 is TGTGCCAGCAGCCGGGACTCCGGTGAGCAGTTCTTC. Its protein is CASSRDSGEQFF.

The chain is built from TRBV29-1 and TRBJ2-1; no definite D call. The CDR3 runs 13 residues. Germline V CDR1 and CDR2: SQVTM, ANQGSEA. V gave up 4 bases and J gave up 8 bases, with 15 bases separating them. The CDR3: CSVGGPFLDEQFF. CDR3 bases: TGCAGCGTTGGAGGACCCTTCCTAGATGAGCAGTTCTTC.

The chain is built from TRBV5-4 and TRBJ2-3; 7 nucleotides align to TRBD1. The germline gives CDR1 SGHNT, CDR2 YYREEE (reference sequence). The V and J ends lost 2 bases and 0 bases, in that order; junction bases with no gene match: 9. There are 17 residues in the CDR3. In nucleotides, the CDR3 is TGTGCCAGCAGCTTCCCTCAGGGGGTGGGAAGCACAGATACGCAGTATTTT. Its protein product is CASSFPQGVGSTDTQYF.

CDR3 in amino acids: CASSLSGVGYEQYF. The CDR3 coding sequence is TGTGCCAGCAGTTTGAGCGGGGTGGGGTACGAGCAGTACTTC. The V gene is TRBV6-5, the J gene TRBJ2-7; TRBD2 aligns across 7 bases. From germline, CDR1 is MNHEY and CDR2 SVGAGI. This CDR3 is built from 14 residues. V lost 4 bases, J lost 4 bases, and 7 bases stayed unmatched.

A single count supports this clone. Here the CDR3 DNA reads TGTGCCAGCAGTTTAATATCCGGGGGCCCCGTGTTGAAGACGGGGGCTTTCTTT. Translation: CASSLISGGPVLKTGAFF. The chain recombines TRBV27 with TRBJ1-1; tentatively, D is TRBD1 (6 bases). The V gene lost 2 bases and the J gene lost 11 bases, with 30 bases spanning the gap. The CDR3 extends over 18 amino acids. The germline gives CDR1 MNHEY, CDR2 SMNVEV (reference sequence).

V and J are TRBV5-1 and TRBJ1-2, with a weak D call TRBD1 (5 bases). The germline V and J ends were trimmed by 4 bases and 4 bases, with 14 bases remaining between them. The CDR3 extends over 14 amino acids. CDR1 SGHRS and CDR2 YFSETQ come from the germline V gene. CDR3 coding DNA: TGCGCCAGCAGCGCTCAGGGTTCCCTCTATGGCTACACCTTC. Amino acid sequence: CASSAQGSLYGYTF.

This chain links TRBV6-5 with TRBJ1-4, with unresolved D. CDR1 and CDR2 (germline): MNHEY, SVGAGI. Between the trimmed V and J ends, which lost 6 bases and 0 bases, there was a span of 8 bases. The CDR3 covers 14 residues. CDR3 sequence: CASRNIATNEKLFF. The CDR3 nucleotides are TGTGCCAGCAGAAATATCGCAACTAATGAAAAACTGTTTTTT.

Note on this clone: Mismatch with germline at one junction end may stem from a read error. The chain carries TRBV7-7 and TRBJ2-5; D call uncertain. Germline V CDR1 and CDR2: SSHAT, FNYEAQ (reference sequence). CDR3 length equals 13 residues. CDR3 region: CASSSDRRETQYF. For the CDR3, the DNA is TGTGCTAGCAGCTCGGATCGACGGGAGACCCAGTACTTC.

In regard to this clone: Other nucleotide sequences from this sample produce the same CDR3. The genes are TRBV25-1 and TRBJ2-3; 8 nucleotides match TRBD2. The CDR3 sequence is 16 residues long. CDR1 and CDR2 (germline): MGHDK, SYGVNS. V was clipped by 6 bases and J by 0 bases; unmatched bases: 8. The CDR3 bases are TGTGCCAGCAGGCCCGGACTAGCTACTAGCACAGATACGCAGTATTTT. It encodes CASRPGLATSTDTQYF. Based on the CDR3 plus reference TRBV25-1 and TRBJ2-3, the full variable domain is EADIYQTPRYLVIGTGKKITLECSQTMGHDKMYWYQQDPGMELHLIHYSYGVNSTEKGDLSSESTVSRIRTEHFPLTLESARPSHTSQYLCASRPGLATSTDTQYFGPGTRLTVL.

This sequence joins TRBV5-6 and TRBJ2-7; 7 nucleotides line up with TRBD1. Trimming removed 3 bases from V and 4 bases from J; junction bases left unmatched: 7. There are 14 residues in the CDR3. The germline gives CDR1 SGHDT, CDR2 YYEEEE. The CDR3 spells CASSWAGTVYEQYF. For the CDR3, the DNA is TGTGCCAGCAGCTGGGCCGGGACAGTATACGAGCAGTACTTC.

The chain's CDR3 is CASTWDTSYEQYF. The CDR3 DNA reads as TGCGCCAGCACATGGGACACCTCCTACGAGCAGTACTTC. The genes are TRBV5-1 and TRBJ2-7; a possible D gene is TRBD1 (6 bases). There are 13 residues in the CDR3. Germline V lookup: CDR1 SGHRS, CDR2 YFSETQ. V was cut by 6 bases and J by 0 bases, with 10 bases left in between. The full variable domain, rest sourced from reference TRBV5-1 and TRBJ2-7, is KAGVTQTPRYLIKTRGQQVTLSCSPISGHRSVSWYQQTPGQGLQFLFEYFSETQRNKGNFPGRFSGRQFSNSRSEMNVSTLELGDSALYLCASTWDTSYEQYFGPGTRLTVT.

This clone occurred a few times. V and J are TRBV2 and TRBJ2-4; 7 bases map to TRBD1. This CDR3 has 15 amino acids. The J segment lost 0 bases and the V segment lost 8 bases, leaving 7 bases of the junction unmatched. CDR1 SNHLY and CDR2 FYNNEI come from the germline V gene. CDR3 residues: CASGDSFIAKNIQYF. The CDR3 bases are TGTGCCAGCGGGGACAGTTTTATAGCCAAAAACATTCAGTACTTC.

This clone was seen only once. CDR3 in amino acids: CASSRGGPSYEQYF. Written as DNA, the CDR3 is TGTGCCAGCAGCCGGGGGGGACCCTCCTACGAGCAGTACTTC. This chain links TRBV27 with TRBJ2-7; 8 nucleotides match TRBD2. Germline lookup yields CDR1 MNHEY and CDR2 SMNVEV (reference sequence). J was trimmed by 0 bases and V by 6 bases; bases with no gene match: 4. The length of the CDR3 is 14 residues.

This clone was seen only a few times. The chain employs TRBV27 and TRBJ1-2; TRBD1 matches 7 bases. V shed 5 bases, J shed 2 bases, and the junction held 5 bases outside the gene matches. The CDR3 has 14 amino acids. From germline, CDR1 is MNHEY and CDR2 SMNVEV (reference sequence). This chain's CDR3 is CASSRRQGNYGYTF. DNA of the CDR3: TGTGCCAGCAGTCGCCGACAGGGAAACTATGGCTACACCTTC.

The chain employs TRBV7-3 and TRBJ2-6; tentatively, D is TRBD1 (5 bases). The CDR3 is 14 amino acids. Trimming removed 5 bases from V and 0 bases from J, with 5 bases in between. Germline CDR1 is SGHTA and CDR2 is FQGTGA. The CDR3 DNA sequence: TGTGCCAGCAGCGACAGCTCTGGGGCCAACGTCCTGACTTTC. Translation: CASSDSSGANVLTF.

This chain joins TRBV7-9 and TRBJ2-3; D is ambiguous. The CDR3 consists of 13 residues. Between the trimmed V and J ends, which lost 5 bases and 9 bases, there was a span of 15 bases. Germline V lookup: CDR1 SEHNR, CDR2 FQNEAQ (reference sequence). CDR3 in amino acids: CASSTTLVRTQYF. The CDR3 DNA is TGTGCCAGCAGCACTACCCTGGTGAGGACGCAGTATTTT.